The rows below give T cell receptor beta chains drawn from one sample of a study of identical twins. TCRdb re-analysed the 5' RACE reads in MiXCR, keeping a single row per CDR3 protein. In the table there are around 550,000 distinct CDR3 sequences, about 15% of which are singletons. These same records also appear under a second study, on yellow fever vaccine responses in identical twins.

Sequenced: CD4+ T cells sorted from blood. The source of these receptors is a woman aged 18-30 years in good health. CDR3s include the opening cysteine and the closing phenylalanine or tryptophan. Fields, in order: V gene, clone size, D gene, J gene, CDR3 protein, CDR3 DNA. A D gene is named only where the DNA matches it firmly. Only part of the rows carry a size: once, few, many, or a class if the clone is expanded.

V: TRBV5-1
size: few
D: -
J: TRBJ2-1
CDR3: CASSSRSLGTSNFDEQFF
DNA: TGCGCCAGCAGCTCACGGTCGTTAGGTACTAGTAATTTCGATGAGCAGTTCTTC

V: TRBV9
size: few
D: TRBD1
J: TRBJ1-1
CDR3: CASSSLGQLYMNTEAFF
DNA: TGTGCCAGCAGCTCGCTGGGACAGCTCTACATGAACACTGAAGCTTTCTTT

V: TRBV14
size: many
D: TRBD2
J: TRBJ2-1
CDR3: CASSQDLSSGYNEQFF
DNA: TGTGCCAGCAGCCAAGATTTGTCTAGCGGATACAATGAGCAGTTCTTC

V: TRBV12-3/TRBV12-4
size: -
D: -
J: TRBJ2-1
CDR3: CASSEQESPNEQFF
DNA: TGTGCCAGCAGTGAACAGGAATCCCCCAATGAGCAGTTCTTC

V: TRBV20-1
size: few
D: TRBD2
J: TRBJ2-5
CDR3: CSASPGLAGAQETQYF
DNA: TGCAGTGCTAGTCCCGGACTAGCGGGGGCACAAGAGACCCAGTACTTC

V: TRBV6-1
size: few
D: TRBD1
J: TRBJ1-2
CDR3: CASKKRGQDYGYTF
DNA: TGTGCCAGCAAAAAAAGAGGACAGGATTATGGCTACACCTTC

V: TRBV11-1
size: few
D: -
J: TRBJ2-3
CDR3: CASSLGGQLRFTDTQYF
DNA: TGTGCCAGCAGCTTAGGAGGACAATTACGGTTCACAGATACGCAGTATTTT

V: TRBV24-1
size: -
D: -
J: TRBJ2-1
CDR3: CATSDGHGIGNEQFF
DNA: TGTGCCACCAGTGATGGACACGGGATCGGGAATGAGCAGTTCTTC

V: TRBV11-2
size: -
D: TRBD2
J: TRBJ2-3
CDR3: CASSPQLVAGSTDTQYF
DNA: TGTGCCAGCAGCCCCCAGTTGGTAGCGGGAAGCACAGATACGCAGTATTTT

V: TRBV7-9
size: -
D: TRBD2
J: TRBJ2-3
CDR3: CASSLSRDYESTDTQYF
DNA: TGTGCCAGCAGCTTATCCCGGGACTACGAATCCACAGATACGCAGTATTTT

V: TRBV7-9
size: few
D: -
J: TRBJ2-5
CDR3: CASSSLGLYF
DNA: TGTGCCAGCAGCTCCTTAGGACTCTACTTC

V: TRBV20-1
size: -
D: TRBD2
J: TRBJ2-3
CDR3: CSALVSSGKLSTSTDTQYF
DNA: TGCAGTGCTCTAGTTTCTAGCGGGAAGCTCTCCACTAGCACAGATACGCAGTATTTT

V: TRBV27
size: few
D: -
J: TRBJ2-1
CDR3: CASSNQGGQFF
DNA: TGTGCCAGCAGTAACCAGGGGGGGCAGTTCTTC

V: TRBV7-3
size: -
D: TRBD1
J: TRBJ1-5
CDR3: CASSLMACCRGRPQPQHF
DNA: TGTGCCAGCAGCTTAATGGCCTGTTGCAGGGGGCGCCCTCAGCCCCAGCATTTT

V: TRBV5-6
size: -
D: -
J: TRBJ2-3
CDR3: CASSYGEGDTQYF
DNA: TGTGCCAGCAGCTACGGGGAAGGGGATACGCAGTATTTT

V: TRBV5-5
size: once
D: -
J: TRBJ2-7
CDR3: CASSLDRWYEQYF
DNA: TGTGCCAGCAGCTTGGACAGATGGTACGAGCAGTACTTC

V: TRBV5-1
size: few
D: TRBD2
J: TRBJ2-7
CDR3: CASSLGVAGGSYEQYF
DNA: TGCGCCAGCAGCTTGGGGGTAGCGGGAGGCTCCTACGAGCAGTACTTC

V: TRBV3-1
size: many
D: -
J: TRBJ1-5
CDR3: CASSQGRDQPQHF
DNA: TGTGCCAGCAGCCAAGGACGAGATCAGCCCCAGCATTTT

V: TRBV5-1
size: many
D: TRBD2
J: TRBJ2-2
CDR3: CASSLSLAGGGTGELFF
DNA: TGCGCCAGCAGCTTGAGTTTAGCGGGAGGAGGAACCGGGGAGCTGTTTTTT

V: TRBV3-1
size: -
D: -
J: TRBJ2-1
CDR3: CASSPAAMGEQFF
DNA: TGTGCCAGCAGCCCGGCCGCGATGGGTGAGCAGTTCTTC

V: TRBV28
size: -
D: -
J: TRBJ1-2
CDR3: CASSLSVGYGYTF
DNA: TGTGCCAGCAGTTTATCGGTGGGCTATGGCTACACCTTC

V: TRBV27
size: few
D: TRBD1
J: TRBJ1-2
CDR3: CASSTRDRGVSHGYTF
DNA: TGTGCCAGCAGTACCAGGGACAGGGGAGTTTCGCATGGCTACACCTTC

V: TRBV2
size: -
D: TRBD1
J: TRBJ1-2
CDR3: CARAGQGYGYTF
DNA: TGTGCCCGGGCCGGACAGGGATATGGCTACACCTTC

V: TRBV5-1
size: few
D: -
J: TRBJ2-3
CDR3: CASSPTASTDTQYF
DNA: TGCGCCAGCAGCCCGACAGCTAGCACAGATACGCAGTATTTT

V: TRBV11-2
size: -
D: TRBD2
J: TRBJ2-1
CDR3: CASRPTSGGEGEQFF
DNA: TGTGCCAGCAGACCGACTAGCGGGGGAGAGGGTGAGCAGTTCTTC

V: TRBV20-1
size: few
D: -
J: TRBJ2-3
CDR3: CSANSAITDTQYF
DNA: TGCAGTGCTAACAGTGCCATCACAGATACGCAGTATTTT

V: TRBV7-2
size: -
D: -
J: TRBJ2-1
CDR3: CASSFSAGGTSYNEQFF
DNA: TGTGCCAGCAGCTTTAGCGCTGGCGGGACCTCCTACAATGAGCAGTTCTTC

V: TRBV12-3/TRBV12-4
size: -
D: -
J: TRBJ2-3
CDR3: CASSWRGADTQYF
DNA: TGTGCCAGCAGTTGGAGGGGAGCAGATACGCAGTATTTT

V: TRBV12-3/TRBV12-4
size: few
D: -
J: TRBJ1-5
CDR3: CASSLARRGRRPQHF
DNA: TGTGCCAGCAGTTTAGCGAGGAGGGGCCGCCGACCCCAGCATTTT

V: TRBV20-1
size: few
D: -
J: TRBJ2-1
CDR3: CSASDVPNEQFF
DNA: TGCAGTGCTAGCGATGTTCCCAATGAGCAGTTCTTC

V: TRBV7-8
size: -
D: -
J: TRBJ2-2
CDR3: CASSLRDSYTGELFF
DNA: TGTGCCAGCAGCTTACGTGACAGCTACACCGGGGAGCTGTTTTTT

V: TRBV5-6
size: few
D: -
J: TRBJ1-3
CDR3: CASSPGGQHSGNTIYF
DNA: TGTGCCAGCAGCCCCGGTGGACAGCACTCTGGAAACACCATATATTTT

V: TRBV4-1
size: -
D: TRBD2
J: TRBJ2-2
CDR3: CASSQVLAGGNGELFF
DNA: TGCGCCAGCAGCCAAGTATTGGCGGGAGGGAACGGGGAGCTGTTTTTT

V: TRBV12-3/TRBV12-4
size: -
D: TRBD1
J: TRBJ1-2
CDR3: CASRGTGGLVGYTF
DNA: TGTGCCAGCAGGGGGACAGGCGGTTTAGTCGGCTACACCTTC

V: TRBV7-6
size: -
D: -
J: TRBJ1-6
CDR3: CASSLGGGRDSSPLHF
DNA: TGTGCCAGCAGCTTAGGAGGTGGGAGGGATTCTTCACCCCTCCACTTT

V: TRBV28
size: few
D: TRBD1
J: TRBJ2-2
CDR3: CASSLPPRTGVTGELFF
DNA: TGTGCCAGCAGTTTACCTCCCCGGACAGGGGTCACCGGGGAGCTGTTTTTT

V: TRBV10-3
size: few
D: -
J: TRBJ2-7
CDR3: CAISVDPTYEQYF
DNA: TGTGCCATCAGTGTGGACCCTACCTACGAGCAGTACTTC

V: TRBV2
size: -
D: -
J: TRBJ2-1
CDR3: CASGFELAHEQFF
DNA: TGTGCCAGCGGGTTTGAACTGGCCCATGAGCAGTTCTTC

V: TRBV6-2/TRBV6-3
size: -
D: TRBD1
J: TRBJ1-1
CDR3: CASSPGDRWNTEAFF
DNA: TGTGCCAGCAGCCCGGGGGACAGGTGGAACACTGAAGCTTTCTTT

V: TRBV11-2
size: many
D: -
J: TRBJ1-1
CDR3: CASSLTQATEAFF
DNA: TGTGCCAGCAGCTTAACACAGGCCACTGAAGCTTTCTTT

V: TRBV5-1
size: few
D: TRBD1
J: TRBJ2-3
CDR3: CASSLWGQGVSTDTQYF
DNA: TGCGCCAGCAGCTTGTGGGGACAGGGGGTATCCACAGATACGCAGTATTTT

V: TRBV5-1
size: few
D: -
J: TRBJ1-1
CDR3: CASSLGALGDTEAFF
DNA: TGCGCCAGCAGCTTGGGGGCCCTTGGGGACACTGAAGCTTTCTTT

V: TRBV12-3/TRBV12-4
size: few
D: -
J: TRBJ1-3
CDR3: CASSTGYGGNTIYF
DNA: TGTGCCAGCAGTACAGGTTATGGTGGAAACACCATATATTTT

V: TRBV5-1
size: -
D: TRBD2
J: TRBJ2-3
CDR3: CASSGEGITDTQYF
DNA: TGCGCCAGCAGTGGGGAGGGTATCACAGATACGCAGTATTTT

V: TRBV11-2
size: few
D: -
J: TRBJ1-4
CDR3: CASSRLEEKLFF
DNA: TGTGCCAGCAGCCGATTAGAGGAAAAACTGTTTTTT

V: TRBV12-3/TRBV12-4
size: few
D: -
J: TRBJ2-7
CDR3: CASRHRTDYEQYF
DNA: TGTGCCAGCAGACATCGGACGGACTACGAGCAGTACTTC

V: TRBV5-1
size: few
D: -
J: TRBJ2-5
CDR3: CASSGSPQETQYF
DNA: TGCGCCAGCAGTGGGAGCCCACAAGAGACCCAGTACTTC

V: TRBV3-1
size: -
D: TRBD1
J: TRBJ2-7
CDR3: CASSQQGAVYEQYF
DNA: TGTGCCAGCAGCCAACAGGGGGCGGTCTACGAGCAGTACTTC

V: TRBV20-1
size: -
D: TRBD1
J: TRBJ2-1
CDR3: CSARDYRGVYNEQFF
DNA: TGCAGTGCTAGAGACTACAGGGGGGTCTACAATGAGCAGTTCTTC

V: TRBV12-3/TRBV12-4
size: few
D: -
J: TRBJ2-1
CDR3: CASLPGPINLYNEQFF
DNA: TGTGCCAGCCTCCCGGGCCCCATAAATCTCTACAATGAGCAGTTCTTC